This entry describes one T cell receptor beta chain. Its antigen is not known. The immunoSEQ assay was v3.0, run at survey level. Only in-frame clones appear in the TCRdb table, and some are missing; sequencing was by immunoSEQ multiplex PCR. The data contain about 19,000 clones, roughly 72% of them singletons. The sample comes from a study of long-term antiretroviral therapy in people with HIV. Germline CDR1 reads SGHVS; CDR2 reads FNYEAQ. This CDR3 comprises 13 residues. V was clipped by 1 base and J by 7 bases, with 8 bases between them. At least two post-ART and at least one pre-ART PBMC sample were available for each donor. General observations from the study: At every time point, clones expanded before ART dominated the repertoire.

The clonotype was recovered from a man between 45 and 60 years old with HIV. This specimen consisted of unsorted PBMCs, obtained 2.2 years after starting antiretroviral therapy. The chain has TRBV7-6 and TRBJ2-1; TRBD2 is a possible D gene (6 bases). The CDR3, as DNA: TGTGCCAGCAGCTTAGTCCGGGGGAATGAGCAGTTCTTC. It is translated as CASSLVRGNEQFF.